This T cell receptor beta chain was identified during a study of technical replicates of blood from several donors. Trimming shortened V by 5 bases and J by 11 bases, and 15 bases separated the two germline ends. This CDR3 contains 12 residues. Per germline, CDR1 MGHRA and CDR2 YSYEKL. Only a few counts were recorded for this clone. Only in-frame clones appear in the TCRdb table, and some are missing; sequencing was by immunoSEQ multiplex PCR. The sample shows around 76,000 clones, around 90% of them seen only once. The sample consisted of T cells isolated from PBMCs. The V gene is TRBV4-1, the J gene TRBJ1-1; perhaps TRBD1 as D (5 bases). The origin of this receptor is a human donor in good health. DNA for the CDR3: TGCGCCAGCAGCGGTATAGGAGGGGTGGCTTTCTTT. It specifies CASSGIGGVAFF.